The T cell receptor beta chain described here comes from a study of cytomegalovirus exposure and HLA in healthy donors. PCR was performed using 60 Vbeta and 13 Jbeta primers. Measured with immunoSEQ multiplex PCR; TCRdb has only the in-frame clones, and not every one. The data hold roughly 230,000 clones, with around 78% observed a single time. CDR1 and CDR2 from the germline V gene are LGHNA and YNFKEQ. The CDR3 sequence is 17 residues long. What was sequenced was PBMCs. This sequence was found in a boy aged 10-17 years in good health and CMV-seronegative. This chain links TRBV4-2 with TRBJ2-5; the D gene is possibly TRBD2 (5 bases). With the DNA end fitting TRBJ2-7 better, the J assignment may be wrong. CDR3 nucleotides: TGTGCCAGCAGCCAAGATCGTGGCGGGCTACTATCCTACGAGCAGTACTTC. Translating it yields CASSQDRGGLLSYEQYF.